A selection of T cell receptor beta chains follows, all from one sample in a study of Graves' ophthalmopathy and Graves' hyperthyroidism. TCRdb ran MiXCR on the multiplex PCR reads and lists one entry per CDR3 protein. The table includes around 400,000 distinct CDR3 sequences, around 20% detected once. Material for sequencing was peripheral blood. These receptor sequences come from a young woman with stable Graves' hyperthyroidism. Each CDR3 is given with its conserved first and last residue. A D gene is named only where the DNA matches it firmly. Size values are once, few and many counts, or a class for expanded clones, and some rows have none.

J: TRBJ2-2
size: many
D: NA
V: TRBV7-9
CDR3: CAGQDTGELFF
DNA: TGTGCCGGGCAGGACACCGGGGAGCTGTTTTTT

J: TRBJ2-2
size: many
D: NA
V: TRBV5-1
CDR3: CASSPNTGELFF
DNA: TGTGCCAGCAGCCCCAACACCGGGGAGCTGTTTTTT

J: TRBJ2-5
size: NA
D: NA
V: TRBV10-3
CDR3: CAISDLETQYF
DNA: TGTGCCATCAGTGATTTGGAGACCCAGTACTTC

J: TRBJ2-5
size: many
D: TRBD2
V: TRBV12-3/TRBV12-4
CDR3: CASSLRLAGLTGETQYF
DNA: TGTGCCAGCAGTTTACGGCTAGCGGGGCTCACCGGGGAGACCCAGTACTTC

J: TRBJ2-5
size: many
D: NA
V: TRBV6-1
CDR3: CASSEALGTGTQETQYF
DNA: TGTGCCAGCAGTGAAGCGTTAGGTACGGGAACTCAAGAGACCCAGTACTTC

J: TRBJ2-7
size: many
D: TRBD1
V: TRBV6-2/TRBV6-3
CDR3: CASTTWDSSYEQYF
DNA: TGTGCCAGCACCACCTGGGACAGTTCCTACGAGCAGTACTTC

J: TRBJ1-1
size: NA
D: NA
V: TRBV30
CDR3: CAWSVRAAGEAFF
DNA: TGTGCCTGGAGTGTTCGAGCTGCGGGGGAAGCTTTCTTT

J: TRBJ1-6
size: many
D: TRBD1
V: TRBV6-5
CDR3: CASSYSSTGWNSPLHF
DNA: TGTGCCAGCAGTTACTCATCGACAGGGTGGAATTCACCCCTCCACTTT

J: TRBJ2-5
size: many
D: TRBD2
V: TRBV6-2/TRBV6-3
CDR3: CASSPQPGGETQYF
DNA: TGTGCCAGCAGTCCCCAGCCGGGGGGTGAGACCCAGTACTTC

J: TRBJ2-7
size: many
D: NA
V: TRBV6-5
CDR3: CASSYSRGGEQYF
DNA: TGTGCCAGCAGTTACTCTAGGGGGGGAGAGCAGTACTTC

J: TRBJ2-7
size: many
D: TRBD2
V: TRBV12-3/TRBV12-4
CDR3: CASSLTTSGEYEQYF
DNA: TGTGCCAGCAGTTTGACGACTAGCGGGGAGTACGAGCAGTACTTC

J: TRBJ1-2
size: many
D: TRBD1
V: TRBV28
CDR3: CASSPKGARGYTF
DNA: TGTGCCAGCAGTCCAAAGGGGGCGCGGGGCTACACCTTC

J: TRBJ2-5
size: many
D: NA
V: TRBV28
CDR3: CASSFGWGAPEEETQYF
DNA: TGTGCCAGCAGTTTTGGGTGGGGGGCGCCGGAGGAAGAGACCCAGTACTTC

J: TRBJ2-7
size: many
D: NA
V: TRBV20-1
CDR3: CSAREWGIEQYF
DNA: TGCAGTGCTAGAGAATGGGGGATCGAGCAGTACTTC

J: TRBJ1-2
size: few
D: NA
V: TRBV6-1
CDR3: CASSRWEGRGYTF
DNA: TGTGCCAGCAGTCGGTGGGAGGGTCGAGGCTACACCTTC

J: TRBJ1-1
size: many
D: NA
V: TRBV7-6
CDR3: CASSAREGLGAEAFF
DNA: TGTGCCAGCAGCGCCCGGGAGGGCTTAGGCGCTGAAGCTTTCTTT

J: TRBJ1-2
size: many
D: TRBD1
V: TRBV19
CDR3: CASSPMTGTALTNYGYTF
DNA: TGTGCCAGTAGTCCCATGACAGGGACCGCCCTGACAAACTATGGCTACACCTTC

J: TRBJ1-1
size: many
D: NA
V: TRBV5-5
CDR3: CASSLLRVGTEAFF
DNA: TGTGCCAGCAGCTTGCTCCGCGTGGGCACTGAAGCTTTCTTT

J: TRBJ1-2
size: NA
D: NA
V: TRBV28
CDR3: CASSSWGIPQRRGYTF
DNA: TGTGCCAGCAGTTCTTGGGGGATTCCTCAAAGAAGGGGCTACACCTTC

J: TRBJ2-2
size: NA
D: TRBD2
V: TRBV6-2/TRBV6-3
CDR3: CASSYHHRTSGTGELFF
DNA: TGTGCCAGCAGTTACCACCATAGGACTAGCGGGACCGGGGAGCTGTTTTTT

J: TRBJ1-3
size: many
D: NA
V: TRBV20-1
CDR3: CSARWQVAGNTIYF
DNA: TGCAGTGCTAGGTGGCAGGTAGCCGGAAACACCATATATTTT

J: TRBJ2-7
size: many
D: TRBD1
V: TRBV19
CDR3: CASSQTGTGAYEQYF
DNA: TGTGCCAGTAGTCAGACCGGGACAGGGGCCTACGAGCAGTACTTC

J: TRBJ2-7
size: many
D: TRBD2
V: TRBV27
CDR3: CASGGGTHEQYF
DNA: TGTGCCAGCGGGGGGGGGACCCACGAGCAGTACTTC

J: TRBJ2-4
size: many
D: NA
V: TRBV27
CDR3: CASTSGNIQYF
DNA: TGTGCCAGCACCTCCGGGAACATTCAGTACTTC

J: TRBJ2-5
size: NA
D: TRBD2
V: TRBV27
CDR3: CASSLASGGFQETQYF
DNA: TGTGCCAGCAGTTTAGCTAGCGGGGGGTTCCAAGAGACCCAGTACTTC

J: TRBJ2-3
size: many
D: TRBD2
V: TRBV6-1
CDR3: CASSKRLAGGPDTQYF
DNA: TGTGCCAGCAGTAAACGTTTAGCGGGAGGGCCGGATACGCAGTATTTT

J: TRBJ2-2
size: NA
D: NA
V: TRBV12-3/TRBV12-4
CDR3: CASSPGRQNSGDLFF
DNA: TGTGCCAGCAGCCCGGGACGGCAGAACTCCGGGGATCTGTTTTTT

J: TRBJ1-3
size: many
D: NA
V: TRBV30
CDR3: CAWSAGGNTIYF
DNA: TGTGCCTGGAGTGCGGGGGGAAACACCATATATTTT

J: TRBJ1-2
size: NA
D: TRBD1
V: TRBV29-1
CDR3: CSVEASTGSQVYGYTF
DNA: TGCAGCGTTGAAGCCTCGACAGGGAGCCAAGTCTATGGCTACACCTTC

J: TRBJ2-2
size: many
D: NA
V: TRBV12-3/TRBV12-4
CDR3: CASSPKGWGELFF
DNA: TGTGCCAGCAGCCCCAAGGGGTGGGGGGAGCTGTTTTTT

J: TRBJ1-1
size: many
D: NA
V: TRBV7-6
CDR3: CASSPNPRSTEAFF
DNA: TGTGCCAGCAGCCCTAATCCTAGAAGCACTGAAGCTTTCTTT

J: TRBJ2-3
size: few
D: NA
V: TRBV7-2
CDR3: CASSRLRDTQYF
DNA: TGTGCCAGCAGCCGCCTCCGAGATACGCAGTATTTT